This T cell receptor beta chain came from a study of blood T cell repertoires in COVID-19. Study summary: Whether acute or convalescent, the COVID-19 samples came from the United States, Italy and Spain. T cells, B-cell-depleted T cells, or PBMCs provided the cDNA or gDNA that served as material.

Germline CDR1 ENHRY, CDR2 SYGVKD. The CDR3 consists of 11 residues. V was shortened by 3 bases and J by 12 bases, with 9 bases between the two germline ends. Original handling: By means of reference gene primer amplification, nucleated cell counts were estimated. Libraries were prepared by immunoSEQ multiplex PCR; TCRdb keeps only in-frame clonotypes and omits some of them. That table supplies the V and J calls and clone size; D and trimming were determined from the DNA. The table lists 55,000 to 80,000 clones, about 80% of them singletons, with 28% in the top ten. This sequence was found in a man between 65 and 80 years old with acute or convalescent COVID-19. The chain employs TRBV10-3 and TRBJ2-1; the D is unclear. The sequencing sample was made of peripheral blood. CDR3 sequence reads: CAISEGEVQFF. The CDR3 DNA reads TGTGCCATCAGTGAAGGAGAAGTGCAGTTCTTC.